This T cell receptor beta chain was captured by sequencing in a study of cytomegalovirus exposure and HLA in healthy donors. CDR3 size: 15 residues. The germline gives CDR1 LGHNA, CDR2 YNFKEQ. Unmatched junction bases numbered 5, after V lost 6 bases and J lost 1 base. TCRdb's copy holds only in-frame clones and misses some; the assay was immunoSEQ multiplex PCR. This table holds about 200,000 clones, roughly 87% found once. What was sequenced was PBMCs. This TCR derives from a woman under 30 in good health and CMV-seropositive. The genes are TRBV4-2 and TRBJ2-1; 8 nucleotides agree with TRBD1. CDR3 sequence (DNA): TGTGCCAGCAGATCACAGGGGGAATCCTACAATGAGCAGTTCTTC. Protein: CASRSQGESYNEQFF.